Listed below are T cell receptor beta chains from one sample, sequenced in a study of blood T cells in healthy people across ages. TCRdb itself ran the 5' RACE reads through MiXCR, one entry per CDR3 protein. The table lists about 1,500,000 distinct CDR3 sequences, 28% of them singletons, with 7% to 9% in the top ten. The sample taken for sequencing was blood. Receptor source: a woman between 25 and 40 years old in good health. The CDR3 runs from the conserved cysteine through the conserved F or W. The D gene is left open where the match is weak. Some rows have no size entry. The others give once, few or many, or a class for an expanded clone.

V gene	J gene	D gene	clone size	CDR3 protein	CDR3 DNA
TRBV24-1	TRBJ2-1	.	.	CATSDLTTAGTYNEQFF	TGTGCCACCAGTGATTTGACCACGGCCGGGACCTACAATGAGCAGTTCTTC
TRBV29-1	TRBJ2-7	TRBD1	.	CSVVPWTGGSYEQYF	TGCAGCGTTGTCCCCTGGACAGGGGGCTCCTACGAGCAGTACTTC
TRBV11-2	TRBJ2-1	.	.	CASSLVTGAPNEQFF	TGTGCCAGCAGCTTAGTAACCGGGGCCCCCAATGAGCAGTTCTTC
TRBV2	TRBJ1-4	TRBD1	few	CASSEDRGGEKLFF	TGTGCCAGCAGTGAAGACAGGGGAGGTGAAAAACTGTTTTTT
TRBV5-1	TRBJ2-4	.	many	CASSLSAEAQNIQYF	TGCGCCAGCAGCTTGTCGGCGGAAGCCCAAAACATTCAGTACTTC
TRBV3-1	TRBJ1-2	TRBD1	.	CASSQDLTGGAEGYTF	TGTGCCAGCAGCCAAGACCTTACAGGGGGCGCGGAGGGCTACACCTTC
TRBV6-5	TRBJ1-6	.	.	CASSYGGGNSPLHF	TGTGCCAGCAGTTACGGGGGAGGGAATTCACCCCTCCACTTT
TRBV6-2/TRBV6-3	TRBJ2-3	TRBD2	few	CASSTGSSGSVQYF	TGTGCCAGCAGTACAGGGTCGAGCGGGAGCGTGCAGTATTTT
TRBV9	TRBJ2-7	.	few	CAVSVDSGYEQYF	TGTGCCGTCAGCGTAGATAGCGGCTACGAGCAGTACTTC
TRBV14	TRBJ2-6	.	.	CASSPWGGTISGANVLTF	TGTGCCAGCAGCCCCTGGGGCGGCACAATCTCTGGGGCCAACGTCCTGACTTTC
TRBV5-1	TRBJ1-1	.	few	CASSLDSLNTEAFF	TGCGCCAGCAGCTTGGACAGTTTGAACACTGAAGCTTTCTTT
TRBV28	TRBJ2-5	TRBD2	few	CASSLYGSGRETQYF	TGTGCCAGCAGTTTGTACGGGAGCGGGAGAGAGACCCAGTACTTC
TRBV19	TRBJ2-1	.	.	CASLMGGSYNEQFF	TGTGCCAGCTTAATGGGAGGATCCTACAATGAGCAGTTCTTC
TRBV29-1	TRBJ2-1	.	few	CSVMPQGNEQFF	TGCAGCGTTATGCCACAGGGAAATGAGCAGTTCTTC
TRBV7-9	TRBJ2-7	TRBD1	few	CASGAQGNEQYF	TGTGCCAGCGGTGCACAGGGGAACGAGCAGTACTTC
TRBV20-1	TRBJ2-1	.	few	CSARDRLREQFF	TGCAGTGCTAGAGATAGACTCCGTGAGCAGTTCTTC
TRBV11-2	TRBJ2-1	.	few	CASSGRLQGVGEQFF	TGTGCCAGCAGCGGCCGGTTGCAGGGCGTGGGTGAGCAGTTCTTC
TRBV3-1	TRBJ2-1	.	.	CARKPQLVGSFF	TGTGCCAGGAAGCCTCAACTTGTGGGGTCGTTCTTC
TRBV25-1	TRBJ2-1	.	many	CASSERTSDNEQFF	TGTGCCAGCAGTGAGCGGACTTCCGACAATGAGCAGTTCTTC
TRBV18	TRBJ2-7	.	.	CASSPGLGSEQYF	TGTGCCAGCTCACCCGGGCTAGGGTCCGAGCAGTACTTC
TRBV20-1	TRBJ2-1	TRBD2	.	CSARDHRLAYNEQFF	TGCAGTGCTAGAGATCATCGACTAGCTTACAATGAGCAGTTCTTC
TRBV5-5	TRBJ2-1	TRBD1	many	CASSSTARQGTEQFF	TGTGCCAGCAGCTCTACCGCGAGACAGGGGACTGAGCAGTTCTTC
TRBV18	TRBJ1-2	.	.	CASSPPSMYGYTF	TGTGCCAGCTCACCACCAAGCATGTATGGCTACACCTTC
TRBV6-2/TRBV6-3	TRBJ2-2	TRBD2	few	CAGAGGPHPGELFF	TGTGCCGGGGCGGGAGGCCCCCATCCCGGGGAGCTGTTTTTT
TRBV9	TRBJ1-2	TRBD1	.	CASSLTGEAYGYTF	TGTGCCAGCAGCTTGACAGGGGAGGCTTATGGCTACACCTTC
TRBV7-8	TRBJ2-5	TRBD2	.	CASSRTSGSPEQYF	TGTGCCAGCAGCCGGACTAGCGGGAGTCCGGAGCAGTACTTC
TRBV9	TRBJ2-3	.	.	CASSDREITDTQYF	TGTGCCAGCAGCGACAGAGAGATCACAGATACGCAGTATTTT